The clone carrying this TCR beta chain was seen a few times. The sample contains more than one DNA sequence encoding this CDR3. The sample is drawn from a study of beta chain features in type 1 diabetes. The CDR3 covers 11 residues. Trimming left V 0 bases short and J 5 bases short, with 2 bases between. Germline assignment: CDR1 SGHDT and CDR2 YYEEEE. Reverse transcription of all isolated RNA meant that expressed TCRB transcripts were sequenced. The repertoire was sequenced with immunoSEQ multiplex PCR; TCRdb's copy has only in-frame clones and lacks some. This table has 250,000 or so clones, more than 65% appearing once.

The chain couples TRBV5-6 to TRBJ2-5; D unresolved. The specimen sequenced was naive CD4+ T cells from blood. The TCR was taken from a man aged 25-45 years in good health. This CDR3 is CASSLVETQYF. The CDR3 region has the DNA TGTGCCAGCAGCTTGGTGGAGACCCAGTACTTC.